This is a list of T cell receptor beta chains from one sample in a study of beta chain features in type 1 diabetes. Assay: immunoSEQ multiplex PCR; the TCRdb copy retains only in-frame clones and omits some. The sample holds 200,000 to 300,000 clones, roughly 20% seen once. The sample taken for sequencing was naive CD4+ T cells from blood. These receptors came from a woman in her 40s with type 1 diabetes. Each CDR3 is given with its conserved first and last residue. D genes are given only for firm matches. Size is stated for part of the rows, as once, few or many counts, or as a class when the clone is expanded.

clone_size cdr3_length d_call j_call v_call cdr3_nt cdr3_aa
few 19 TRBD1 TRBJ2-7 TRBV7-2 TGTGCCAGCAGCTATCCGTCCCCCGGGACAGGGGCGCTTAACTACGAGCAGTACTTC CASSYPSPGTGALNYEQYF
few 14 TRBD2 TRBJ2-4 TRBV2 TGTGCCAGCACCCTCGAGTCGGGAGGGGACATTCAGTACTTC CASTLESGGDIQYF
few 11 - TRBJ1-2 TRBV20-1 TGCAGTGCGCGGGGGGCGCAGGGCTACACCTTC CSARGAQGYTF
few 14 - TRBJ1-3 TRBV7-2 TGTGCCAGCAGCCTCGGGGTCTCTGGAAACACCATATATTTT CASSLGVSGNTIYF
few 15 - TRBJ2-1 TRBV9 TGTGCCAGCAGCGGCCAACCCGGTAACTACAATGAGCAGTTCTTC CASSGQPGNYNEQFF
few 14 - TRBJ1-1 TRBV4-3 TGCGCCAGCAGCCTCCGAAGGACAGCCTATGAAGCTTTCTTT CASSLRRTAYEAFF
- 13 - TRBJ2-1 TRBV4-2 TGTGCCAGCAACTTTGATAGGGGCAATGAGCAGTTCTTC CASNFDRGNEQFF
few 11 - TRBJ1-2 TRBV28 TGTGCCAGCAGCCCCTTCTATGGCTACACCTTC CASSPFYGYTF
- 13 TRBD1 TRBJ1-1 TRBV19 TGTGCCAGTAGAGAAAGGGGGCTGTCTGAAGCTTTCTTT CASRERGLSEAFF
- 14 - TRBJ2-5 TRBV7-2 TGTGCCAGCAGCTTATTCCCAGTCCAAGAGACCCAGTACTTC CASSLFPVQETQYF
- 13 TRBD1 TRBJ2-7 TRBV4-3 TGCGCCAGCAGCTCCGGGACAGACTACGAGCAGTACTTC CASSSGTDYEQYF
few 18 - TRBJ1-6 TRBV6-4 TGTGCCAGCAGTGACTTGAGGTCCTGGGGGAGGACGGATTCACCCCTCCACTTT CASSDLRSWGRTDSPLHF
- 16 - TRBJ1-4 TRBV9 TGTGCCAGCAGCGTAGAAGGAACAGCAACTAATGAAAAACTGTTTTTT CASSVEGTATNEKLFF
- 14 - TRBJ2-1 TRBV9 TGTGCCAGCAGCGTAGAAATAGCGATCAATGAGCAGTTCTTC CASSVEIAINEQFF
few 14 TRBD1 TRBJ1-1 TRBV7-9 TGTGCCAGCAGCTTAGACAGGGGTTACACTGAAGCTTTCTTT CASSLDRGYTEAFF
- 14 - TRBJ2-3 TRBV29-1 TGCAGCGGGGCGGAGGACGGGAACACAGATACGCAGTATTTT CSGAEDGNTDTQYF
- 16 TRBD1 TRBJ1-1 TRBV5-4 TGTGCCAGCAGCCGTTACCTCGACAGGGGGAACACTGAAGCTTTCTTT CASSRYLDRGNTEAFF
- 14 - TRBJ2-7 TRBV29-1 TGCAGCGTGGCGGCGGATGGGGCGTCCTACGAGCAGTACTTC CSVAADGASYEQYF
few 12 TRBD1 TRBJ1-2 TRBV30 TGTGCCTGGAGTCAGACAGGGGTCGGCTACACCTTC CAWSQTGVGYTF
- 16 TRBD1 TRBJ2-7 TRBV15 TGTGCCACCAGCGGCACGAAGGGACAGGCCCTATACGAGCAGTACTTC CATSGTKGQALYEQYF
few 12 - TRBJ2-1 TRBV29-1 TGCAGCGTCAAGAGGGGGTACAATGAGCAGTTCTTC CSVKRGYNEQFF
few 14 TRBD1 TRBJ2-3 TRBV5-4 TGTGCCAGCAGCAACAGGGGACCAACAGATACGCAGTATTTT CASSNRGPTDTQYF
few 13 - TRBJ1-2 TRBV9 TGTGCCAGCAGCGCCGGGGATTTCTATGGCTACACCTTC CASSAGDFYGYTF
- 15 TRBD2 TRBJ2-1 TRBV9 TGTGCCAGCAGCCCCCGACTAGCGTCTTACAATGAGCAGTTCTTC CASSPRLASYNEQFF
- 16 TRBD2 TRBJ2-2 TRBV6-4 TGTGCCAGCAGACCCGGGACTAGCGGTAACACCGGGGAGCTGTTTTTT CASRPGTSGNTGELFF
few 15 - TRBJ1-1 TRBV9 TGTGCCAGCAGCGTAGATCTGGGCATGAACACTGAAGCTTTCTTT CASSVDLGMNTEAFF
few 16 - TRBJ2-1 TRBV28 TGTGCCAGCAGTTTAGAATGGGGGGGGCTGTACAATGAGCAGTTCTTC CASSLEWGGLYNEQFF
few 14 - TRBJ1-5 TRBV7-9 TGTGCCAGCAGCTTAGCTGGAGGGGATCAGCCCCAGCATTTT CASSLAGGDQPQHF
few 15 TRBD2 TRBJ2-1 TRBV7-9 TGTGCCAGCAGCTCACTAGCGGGGGCCCACAATGAGCAGTTCTTC CASSSLAGAHNEQFF
- 11 TRBD1 TRBJ1-1 TRBV28 TGTGCCAGCAGTTCCCGGGACAGGTCTTTTTTT CASSSRDRSFF
few 13 - TRBJ1-6 TRBV11-2 TGTGCCAGCAGCTTAGAACAGTCTTCACCCCTCCACTTT CASSLEQSSPLHF
- 13 TRBD1 TRBJ1-1 TRBV4-3 TGCGCCAGCAGATTAACAGGGGATACTGAAGCTTTCTTT CASRLTGDTEAFF
few 19 TRBD2 TRBJ2-5 TRBV15 TGTGCCACCAGCAGGGGGACATTAGGACTAGCGGGGACGCAAGAGACCCAGTACTTC CATSRGTLGLAGTQETQYF
- 15 TRBD1 TRBJ1-1 TRBV19 TGTGCCAGTAGCCGAACCTCACAGGGGGCCACTGAAGCTTTCTTT CASSRTSQGATEAFF
- 14 - TRBJ1-1 TRBV4-1 TGCGCCAGCAGCCCGGGGCCAGGGGACACTGAAGCTTTCTTT CASSPGPGDTEAFF
few 13 TRBD2 TRBJ2-5 TRBV30 TGTGCCTGGAGTACGGGAGGGCAAGAGACCCAGTACTTC CAWSTGGQETQYF
- 16 TRBD2 TRBJ2-5 TRBV9 TGTGCCAGCAGCACTCCTGGGACTAGCAGGCGAGAGACCCAGTACTTC CASSTPGTSRRETQYF
- 13 - TRBJ2-7 TRBV25-1 TGTGCCAGCCCCCCGTGGGCGATCTACGAGCAGTACTTC CASPPWAIYEQYF
few 13 - TRBJ2-7 TRBV27 TGTGCCAGCGGGGCGGCCAGCTTAATCGAGCAGTACTTC CASGAASLIEQYF
few 16 TRBD1 TRBJ1-4 TRBV7-2 TGTGCCAGCAGGTTGTTTCCGGGACAGTCTAATGAAAAACTGTTTTTT CASRLFPGQSNEKLFF
few 15 - TRBJ2-7 TRBV5-6 TGTGCCAGCAGCTTACGAGGTACCCTACGGCACGAGCAGTACTTC CASSLRGTLRHEQYF
few 16 TRBD1 TRBJ1-3 TRBV29-1 TGCAGCGTCCCGCAGGGGGGGACAGGGGGACGAAACACCATATATTTT CSVPQGGTGGRNTIYF
few 14 TRBD1 TRBJ2-5 TRBV4-1 TGCGCCAGCAGCCATCCCGGACAGGGAGAGACCCAGTACTTC CASSHPGQGETQYF
few 15 TRBD1 TRBJ2-3 TRBV15 TGTGCCACCAGCAGAGAAGGACAGGGTACAGATACGCAGTATTTT CATSREGQGTDTQYF
- 17 TRBD2 TRBJ2-1 TRBV7-3 TGTGCCAGCAGCTCTCTAAGGACTAGCGGGATCCCCAGTGAGCAGTTCTTC CASSSLRTSGIPSEQFF
- 13 - TRBJ2-7 TRBV6-6 TGTGCCAGCAGTTATTTTGAGGTCTACGAGCAGTACTTC CASSYFEVYEQYF
few 14 - TRBJ1-1 TRBV19 TGTGCCAGTAGTACGCGGGACCGGACTAGGATGGCTTTCTTT CASSTRDRTRMAFF
- 14 - TRBJ2-4 TRBV11-2 TGTGCCAGCAGCTTGGGGGGAGGAGAAAACATTCAGTACTTC CASSLGGGENIQYF
few 14 - TRBJ2-7 TRBV30 TGTGCCTGGAGGAGTATCACCTACTCCTACGAGCAGTACTTC CAWRSITYSYEQYF
- 13 TRBD1 TRBJ2-3 TRBV29-1 TGCAGCGTTGAAAGACAGGGGAAAGATACGCAGTATTTT CSVERQGKDTQYF
- 15 TRBD1 TRBJ2-5 TRBV30 TGTGCCTGGAGTATCGGACAGGGGGTAGTAGAGACCCAGTACTTC CAWSIGQGVVETQYF
few 13 TRBD1 TRBJ2-7 TRBV7-9 TGTGCCAGCAGCTTTACACAGGGGGACGAGCAGTACTTC CASSFTQGDEQYF
- 16 TRBD2 TRBJ2-1 TRBV4-1 TGCGCCAGCAGCCACCCCAGGCAGGGACTAGCGAATGAGCAGTTCTTC CASSHPRQGLANEQFF
- 13 - TRBJ2-7 TRBV27 TGTGCCAGCAGGGCTGATAGCGTCTACGAGCAGTACTTC CASRADSVYEQYF
few 15 - TRBJ1-1 TRBV5-8 TGTGCCAGCAGCTCCTACAGGGTCCCGAACACTGAAGCTTTCTTT CASSSYRVPNTEAFF
few 13 - TRBJ2-1 TRBV9 TGTGCCAGCAGCGTAGGGGCCGCTCAGGGGCAGTTCTTC CASSVGAAQGQFF
- 15 - TRBJ1-6 TRBV18 TGTGCCAGCTCGAGTGCTTCGTCGGGTGATTCACCCCTCCACTTT CASSSASSGDSPLHF